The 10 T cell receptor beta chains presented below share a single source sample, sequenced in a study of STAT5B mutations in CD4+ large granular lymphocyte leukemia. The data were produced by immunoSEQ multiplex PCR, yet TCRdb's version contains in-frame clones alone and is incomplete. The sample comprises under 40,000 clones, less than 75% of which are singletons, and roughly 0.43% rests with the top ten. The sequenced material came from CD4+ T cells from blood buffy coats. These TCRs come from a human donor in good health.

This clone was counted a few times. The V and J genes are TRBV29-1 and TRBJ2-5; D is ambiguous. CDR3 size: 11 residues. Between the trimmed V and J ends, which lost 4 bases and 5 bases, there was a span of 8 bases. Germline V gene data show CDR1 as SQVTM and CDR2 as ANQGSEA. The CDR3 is CSVGNGETQYF. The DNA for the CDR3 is TGCAGCGTTGGGAACGGGGAGACCCAGTACTTC. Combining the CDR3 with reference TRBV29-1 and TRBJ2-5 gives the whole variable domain SAVISQKPSRDICQRGTSLTIQCQVDSQVTMMFWYRQQPGQSLTLIATANQGSEATYESGFVIDKFPISRPNLTFSTLTVSNMSPEDSSIYLCSVGNGETQYFGPGTRLLVL.

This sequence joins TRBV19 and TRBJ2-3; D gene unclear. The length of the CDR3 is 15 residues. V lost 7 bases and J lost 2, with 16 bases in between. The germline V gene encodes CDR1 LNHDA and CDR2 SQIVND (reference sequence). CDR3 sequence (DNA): TGTGCCAGTACCGAACGGCTACTTCCCACAGATACGCAGTATTTT. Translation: CASTERLLPTDTQYF.

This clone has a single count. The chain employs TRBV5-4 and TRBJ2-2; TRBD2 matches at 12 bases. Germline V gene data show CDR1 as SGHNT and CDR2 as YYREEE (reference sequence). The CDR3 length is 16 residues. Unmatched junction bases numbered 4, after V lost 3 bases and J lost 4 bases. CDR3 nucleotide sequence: TGTGCCAGCAGCTATCCGGGACTAGCGGGCACCGGGGAGCTGTTTTTT. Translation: CASSYPGLAGTGELFF.

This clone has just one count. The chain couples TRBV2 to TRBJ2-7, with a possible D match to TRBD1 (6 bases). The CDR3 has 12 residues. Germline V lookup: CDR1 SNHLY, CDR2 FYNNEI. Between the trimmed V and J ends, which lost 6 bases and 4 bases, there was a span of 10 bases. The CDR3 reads CASRQGTYEQYF. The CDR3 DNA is TGTGCCAGCAGACAGGGTACATACGAGCAGTACTTC.

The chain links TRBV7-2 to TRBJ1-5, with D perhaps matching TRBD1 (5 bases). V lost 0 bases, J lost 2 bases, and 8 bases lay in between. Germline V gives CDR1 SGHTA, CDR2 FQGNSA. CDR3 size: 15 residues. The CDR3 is CASSLARVGNQPQHF. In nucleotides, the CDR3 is TGTGCCAGCAGCTTAGCCAGGGTCGGCAATCAGCCCCAGCATTTT.

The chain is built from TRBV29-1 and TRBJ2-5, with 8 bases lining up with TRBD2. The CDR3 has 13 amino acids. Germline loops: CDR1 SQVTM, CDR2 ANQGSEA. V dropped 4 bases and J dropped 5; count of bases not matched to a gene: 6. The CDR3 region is CSVVSGVPETQYF. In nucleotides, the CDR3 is TGCAGCGTTGTTAGCGGGGTGCCCGAGACCCAGTACTTC. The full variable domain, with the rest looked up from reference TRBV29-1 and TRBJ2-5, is SAVISQKPSRDICQRGTSLTIQCQVDSQVTMMFWYRQQPGQSLTLIATANQGSEATYESGFVIDKFPISRPNLTFSTLTVSNMSPEDSSIYLCSVVSGVPETQYFGPGTRLLVL.

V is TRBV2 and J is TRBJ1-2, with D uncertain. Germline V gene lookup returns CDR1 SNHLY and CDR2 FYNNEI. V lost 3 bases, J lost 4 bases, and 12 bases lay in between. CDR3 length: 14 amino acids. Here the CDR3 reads CASSEQTSSYGYTF. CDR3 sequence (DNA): TGTGCCAGCAGTGAGCAGACCTCTTCCTATGGCTACACCTTC.

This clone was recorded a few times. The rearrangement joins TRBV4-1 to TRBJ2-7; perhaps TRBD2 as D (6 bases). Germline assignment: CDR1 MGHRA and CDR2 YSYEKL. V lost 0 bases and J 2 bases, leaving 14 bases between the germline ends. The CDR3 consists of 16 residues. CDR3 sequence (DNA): TGCGCCAGCAGCCAAGAACAATCGGGACTTACCTACGAGCAGTACTTC. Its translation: CASSQEQSGLTYEQYF.

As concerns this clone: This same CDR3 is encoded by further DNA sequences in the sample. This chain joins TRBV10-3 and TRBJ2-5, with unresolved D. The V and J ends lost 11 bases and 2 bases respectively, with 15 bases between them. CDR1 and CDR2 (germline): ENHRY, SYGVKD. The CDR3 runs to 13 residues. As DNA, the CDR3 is TGTGCCGCCGGACCCTCTAGTCAAGAGACCCAGTACTTC. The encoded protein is CAAGPSSQETQYF.

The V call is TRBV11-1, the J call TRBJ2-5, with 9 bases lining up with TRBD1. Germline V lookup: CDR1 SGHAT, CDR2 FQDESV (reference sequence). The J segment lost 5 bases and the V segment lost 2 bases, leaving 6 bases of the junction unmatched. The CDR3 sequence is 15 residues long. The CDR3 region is CASSLPGQGMETQYF. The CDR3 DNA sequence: TGTGCCAGCAGCTTACCGGGACAGGGCATGGAGACCCAGTACTTC.